These T cell receptor beta chains were read from a single sample in a study of CD8 T cells in ankylosing spondylitis. MiXCR, run by TCRdb on the 5' RACE reads, gives a single entry per CDR3 protein. The sample lists approximately 260,000 distinct CDR3 sequences, about 9.1% occurring once. The sample was blood, either unsorted or a sorted T cell fraction (not recorded which). These receptors were collected from a male donor with ankylosing spondylitis or in good health (not recorded which). The CDR3 runs from the conserved cysteine through the conserved F or W. A D gene is named only where the DNA matches it firmly. For some rows the clone size is stated as once, few or many, or as a class when expanded; others skip it.

V gene: TRBV11-1
clone size: many
CDR3 length: 18
J gene: TRBJ2-6
D gene: .
CDR3 protein: CASSFGLARPSGANVLTF
CDR3 DNA: TGTGCCAGCAGCTTCGGGCTAGCGAGGCCCTCTGGGGCCAACGTCCTGACTTTC

V gene: TRBV4-2
clone size: many
CDR3 length: 16
J gene: TRBJ2-5
D gene: .
CDR3 protein: CASSQDLQGLQETQYF
CDR3 DNA: TGTGCCAGCAGCCAAGATCTACAGGGATTGCAAGAGACCCAGTACTTC

V gene: TRBV7-8
clone size: many
CDR3 length: 14
J gene: TRBJ2-5
D gene: TRBD2
CDR3 protein: CASSSRGGFETQYF
CDR3 DNA: TGTGCCAGCAGCTCCCGCGGGGGATTCGAGACCCAGTACTTC

V gene: TRBV4-3
clone size: few
CDR3 length: 13
J gene: TRBJ2-3
D gene: .
CDR3 protein: CASSQAQGDTQYF
CDR3 DNA: TGCGCCAGCAGCCAAGCCCAAGGAGATACGCAGTATTTT

V gene: TRBV7-2
clone size: many
CDR3 length: 13
J gene: TRBJ1-2
D gene: .
CDR3 protein: CASSRGREYGYTF
CDR3 DNA: TGTGCCAGCAGCCGTGGGAGGGAGTATGGCTACACCTTC

V gene: TRBV12-3/TRBV12-4
clone size: .
CDR3 length: 15
J gene: TRBJ2-3
D gene: TRBD2
CDR3 protein: CASSPASGNGDTQYF
CDR3 DNA: TGTGCCAGCAGTCCCGCTAGCGGGAATGGAGATACGCAGTATTTT

V gene: TRBV7-9
clone size: few
CDR3 length: 15
J gene: TRBJ2-3
D gene: .
CDR3 protein: CASSSRLTRADTQYF
CDR3 DNA: TGTGCCAGCAGCTCCCGACTGACTAGGGCAGATACGCAGTATTTT

V gene: TRBV30
clone size: few
CDR3 length: 14
J gene: TRBJ2-7
D gene: TRBD2
CDR3 protein: CACFGLAGLREQYF
CDR3 DNA: TGTGCCTGTTTTGGACTAGCGGGACTGAGGGAGCAGTACTTC

V gene: TRBV6-1
clone size: .
CDR3 length: 15
J gene: TRBJ2-2
D gene: .
CDR3 protein: CASSRAETNTGELFF
CDR3 DNA: TGTGCCAGCAGTAGAGCGGAGACGAACACCGGGGAGCTGTTTTTT

V gene: TRBV3-1
clone size: many
CDR3 length: 13
J gene: TRBJ1-1
D gene: .
CDR3 protein: CASSVRVHTEAFF
CDR3 DNA: TGTGCCAGCAGCGTACGGGTTCACACTGAAGCTTTCTTT

V gene: TRBV9
clone size: many
CDR3 length: 15
J gene: TRBJ2-3
D gene: .
CDR3 protein: CASSVGPGSTDTQYF
CDR3 DNA: TGTGCCAGCAGCGTAGGTCCGGGCAGCACAGATACGCAGTATTTT

V gene: TRBV7-2
clone size: few
CDR3 length: 13
J gene: TRBJ1-3
D gene: .
CDR3 protein: CASSLVGGNTIYF
CDR3 DNA: TGTGCCAGCAGCTTAGTCGGTGGAAACACCATATATTTT

V gene: TRBV15
clone size: many
CDR3 length: 15
J gene: TRBJ1-5
D gene: .
CDR3 protein: CATSRDRDSNQPQHF
CDR3 DNA: TGTGCCACCAGCAGAGATAGAGATAGCAATCAGCCCCAGCATTTT

V gene: TRBV12-3/TRBV12-4
clone size: many
CDR3 length: 14
J gene: TRBJ2-2
D gene: TRBD1
CDR3 protein: CASSRDSHIGELFF
CDR3 DNA: TGTGCCAGCAGCCGGGACAGCCACATCGGGGAGCTGTTTTTT

V gene: TRBV20-1
clone size: many
CDR3 length: 15
J gene: TRBJ2-3
D gene: TRBD2
CDR3 protein: CSASAGLGSTDTQYF
CDR3 DNA: TGCAGTGCTAGCGCGGGACTAGGTAGCACAGATACGCAGTATTTT

V gene: TRBV6-5
clone size: many
CDR3 length: 15
J gene: TRBJ2-5
D gene: .
CDR3 protein: CASSYQRLLGETQYF
CDR3 DNA: TGTGCCAGCAGTTACCAGAGGCTACTCGGAGAGACCCAGTACTTC

V gene: TRBV7-2
clone size: few
CDR3 length: 15
J gene: TRBJ2-2
D gene: .
CDR3 protein: CASSLGAFGTGELFF
CDR3 DNA: TGTGCCAGCAGCTTAGGAGCTTTTGGCACCGGGGAGCTGTTTTTT

V gene: TRBV5-1
clone size: many
CDR3 length: 14
J gene: TRBJ1-2
D gene: TRBD1
CDR3 protein: CASSSGTETHGYTF
CDR3 DNA: TGCGCCAGCAGCTCCGGGACAGAGACCCATGGCTACACCTTC

V gene: TRBV6-2/TRBV6-3
clone size: .
CDR3 length: 14
J gene: TRBJ2-1
D gene: TRBD2
CDR3 protein: CASSYLTSAGEQFF
CDR3 DNA: TGTGCCAGCAGTTATCTGACTAGCGCGGGGGAGCAGTTCTTC

V gene: TRBV5-1
clone size: many
CDR3 length: 15
J gene: TRBJ2-3
D gene: .
CDR3 protein: CASSSEGQPTDTQYF
CDR3 DNA: TGCGCCAGCAGCTCGGAGGGACAGCCCACAGATACGCAGTATTTT

V gene: TRBV19
clone size: many
CDR3 length: 12
J gene: TRBJ2-1
D gene: .
CDR3 protein: CASSPRQHEQFF
CDR3 DNA: TGTGCCAGTAGTCCCCGACAGCATGAGCAGTTCTTC

V gene: TRBV7-3
clone size: many
CDR3 length: 18
J gene: TRBJ2-1
D gene: .
CDR3 protein: CASSLSVPTRGAYNEQFF
CDR3 DNA: TGTGCCAGCAGCTTAAGTGTGCCGACTAGGGGGGCATACAATGAGCAGTTCTTC

V gene: TRBV7-2
clone size: few
CDR3 length: 14
J gene: TRBJ2-7
D gene: .
CDR3 protein: CASSYSKSSYEQYF
CDR3 DNA: TGTGCCAGCAGCTACAGTAAATCATCCTACGAGCAGTACTTC

V gene: TRBV14
clone size: few
CDR3 length: 12
J gene: TRBJ2-7
D gene: .
CDR3 protein: CASSQFPHEQYF
CDR3 DNA: TGTGCCAGCAGCCAATTCCCCCACGAGCAGTACTTC

V gene: TRBV20-1
clone size: many
CDR3 length: 14
J gene: TRBJ2-4
D gene: TRBD2
CDR3 protein: CSALSGAAKNIQYF
CDR3 DNA: TGCAGTGCTCTTAGCGGGGCGGCCAAAAACATTCAGTACTTC

V gene: TRBV3-1
clone size: many
CDR3 length: 13
J gene: TRBJ1-5
D gene: .
CDR3 protein: CASSQGLNQPQHF
CDR3 DNA: TGTGCCAGCAGCCAAGGTCTGAACCAGCCCCAGCATTTT

V gene: TRBV11-2
clone size: .
CDR3 length: 16
J gene: TRBJ2-5
D gene: .
CDR3 protein: CASSLMGRRAMETQYF
CDR3 DNA: TGTGCCAGCAGCTTAATGGGACGTAGGGCAATGGAGACCCAGTACTTC

V gene: TRBV6-1
clone size: .
CDR3 length: 15
J gene: TRBJ2-2
D gene: .
CDR3 protein: CASRIGGEGLGELFF
CDR3 DNA: TGTGCCAGCCGTATAGGGGGGGAGGGCCTCGGGGAGCTGTTTTTT

V gene: TRBV28
clone size: many
CDR3 length: 14
J gene: TRBJ2-2
D gene: .
CDR3 protein: CASSFAGYTGELFF
CDR3 DNA: TGTGCCAGCAGTTTCGCGGGGTACACCGGGGAGCTGTTTTTT

V gene: TRBV7-2
clone size: few
CDR3 length: 15
J gene: TRBJ2-5
D gene: .
CDR3 protein: CASSLIPGSQETQYF
CDR3 DNA: TGTGCCAGCAGCTTAATACCCGGCAGCCAAGAGACCCAGTACTTC

V gene: TRBV3-1
clone size: many
CDR3 length: 19
J gene: TRBJ2-3
D gene: TRBD1
CDR3 protein: CASSQGGRGTGVLTDTQYF
CDR3 DNA: TGTGCCAGCAGCCAAGGTGGACGAGGGACAGGGGTACTCACAGATACGCAGTATTTT

V gene: TRBV6-2/TRBV6-3
clone size: many
CDR3 length: 14
J gene: TRBJ2-3
D gene: TRBD2
CDR3 protein: CASSPGLGADTQYF
CDR3 DNA: TGTGCCAGCAGCCCGGGACTAGGGGCGGATACGCAGTATTTT